Below are 32 T cell receptor beta chains sequenced from a single sample in a study of cytomegalovirus exposure and HLA in healthy donors. PCR was performed using 60 Vbeta and 13 Jbeta primers. Profiling relied on immunoSEQ multiplex PCR, and the TCRdb table lists in-frame clones only, not all of them. There are 150,000 to 180,000 clones in the sample; around 79% occur only once, and less than 8.5% lies in the top ten. Sample: PBMCs. The receptors were sampled from a man aged 30 to 45 in good health and CMV-seropositive.

The chain recombines TRBV5-4 with TRBJ1-3; D gene unclear. The CDR3 runs to 13 residues. Germline values: CDR1 SGHNT, CDR2 YYREEE (reference sequence). V lost 4 bases to trimming and J lost 2 bases, with 7 bases between them. As DNA, the CDR3 is TGTGCCAGCAGCCTGCGGGCTGGAAACACCATATATTTT. It is translated as CASSLRAGNTIYF.

This chain uses TRBV5-8 with TRBJ1-1, with D unclear. This CDR3 spans 13 amino acids. CDR1 SGHTS and CDR2 YDEGEE come from the germline V gene. V shed 4 bases and J shed 4 bases, with 11 bases lying between them. CDR3 sequence (DNA): TGTGCCAGCAGCCTGATGGTTAGCACTGAAGCTTTCTTT. Protein sequence: CASSLMVSTEAFF.

CDR3 coding DNA: TGTGCCAGCAATCGGGGGAGCTCCCTCTTGGAAGGCTACACCTTC. Protein sequence: CASNRGSSLLEGYTF. This rearrangement joins TRBV6-5 to TRBJ1-2, with D possibly matching TRBD1 (5 bases). The V gene lost 7 bases and the J gene lost 8 bases, with 23 bases spanning the gap. The CDR3 totals 15 residues. From germline, CDR1 is MNHEY and CDR2 SVGAGI.

The V gene is TRBV5-1, the J gene TRBJ1-1; 9 bases are a match to TRBD1. Trimming at V came to 4 bases and at J to 1 base, leaving 5 bases not matched to a gene. There are 15 residues in the CDR3. Germline V gene sequence: CDR1 SGHRS, CDR2 YFSETQ. The CDR3 sequence is CASSTQGARNTEAFF. The CDR3 DNA follows: TGCGCCAGCAGCACACAGGGGGCGCGGAACACTGAAGCTTTCTTT.

This clone was counted a few times. The rearrangement uses TRBV28 and TRBJ1-1; D remains unclear. From germline, CDR1 is MDHEN and CDR2 SYDVKM. Trimming left V 9 bases short and J 1 base short, with 9 bases between. The length of the CDR3 is 12 residues. In DNA, the CDR3 is TGTGCCAGTAGAGAACCGAACACTGAAGCTTTCTTT. Amino acid sequence: CASREPNTEAFF.

The rearrangement uses TRBV5-1 and TRBJ2-2; 9 nucleotides agree with TRBD1. CDR1 is SGHRS and CDR2 is YFSETQ in the germline V gene. The trim removed 4 bases at V and 9 bases at J, leaving 10 bases unmatched. The CDR3 covers 15 residues. The CDR3 DNA reads as TGCGCCAGCAGCGCCGGCGGGACAGGGTATCGGGAGCTGTTTTTT. Its translation: CASSAGGTGYRELFF.

The chain joins TRBV11-1 to TRBJ2-1; 10 bases are shared with TRBD2. CDR3 size: 15 residues. Germline V lookup: CDR1 SGHAT, CDR2 FQDESV (reference sequence). The V segment lost 4 bases and the J segment 4 bases; nucleotides outside the gene matches: 4. CDR3: CASSSGLAFYNEQFF. The CDR3 nucleotides read TGTGCCAGCAGCTCGGGACTAGCGTTTTACAATGAGCAGTTCTTC.

In this sample, this clone turned up a few times. In nucleotides, the CDR3 is TGCGCCAGCAGCTTGGAGGCCAGGGGAGCCCAAGAGACCCAGTACTTC. It is translated as CASSLEARGAQETQYF. This chain joins TRBV5-1 and TRBJ2-5; TRBD1 might be the D (6 bases). V dropped 0 bases and J dropped 1 base, with 13 bases sitting between them. The CDR3 sequence is 16 residues long. CDR1 is SGHRS, CDR2 YFSETQ, per germline.

V is TRBV2 and J is TRBJ1-2; D may be TRBD1 (5 bases). The CDR3 runs 14 residues. Per the germline V gene, CDR1 is SNHLY and CDR2 is FYNNEI. V was pared by 6 bases and J by 2 bases, with 13 bases between. The CDR3 DNA reads as TGTGCCAGCAGCGGGACTTTTCAAAACTATGGCTACACCTTC. Protein product: CASSGTFQNYGYTF.

The chain has TRBV29-1 and TRBJ2-7, with TRBD1 matching over 7 bases. V lost 6 bases, J lost 3 bases, and 11 bases stayed unmatched. CDR1 is SQVTM and CDR2 is ANQGSEA in the germline V gene. The CDR3 contains 14 residues. This CDR3 reads CSVTTGSGGYEQYF. The CDR3, as DNA: TGCAGCGTAACGACAGGGTCAGGCGGCTACGAGCAGTACTTC.

The rearrangement uses TRBV4-1 and TRBJ1-1, with TRBD1 matching 7 bases. The CDR3 runs 18 residues. V lost 5 bases, J lost 4 bases, and 19 bases stayed unmatched. CDR1 MGHRA and CDR2 YSYEKL come from the germline V gene. The CDR3 sequence: CASSGRQGVTGPVTEAFF. The CDR3 DNA reads as TGCGCCAGCAGCGGACGACAGGGTGTCACTGGGCCTGTCACTGAAGCTTTCTTT.

This chain uses TRBV6-5 with TRBJ2-5; a possible D gene is TRBD2 (5 bases). Trimming stripped 7 bases from V and 7 bases from J, with 10 bases between. The V gene's germline CDR1 is MNHEY and CDR2 SVGAGI. The CDR3 covers 11 residues. The CDR3 nucleotides read TGTGCCAGCAAGGGCGAGGGGACCCAGTACTTC. It is translated as CASKGEGTQYF.

The chain carries TRBV9 and TRBJ2-3; TRBD2 might be the D (6 bases). The germline V and J ends were trimmed by 0 bases and 6 bases, with 11 bases remaining between them. The CDR3 extends over 14 amino acids. Germline V gives CDR1 SGDLS, CDR2 YYNGEE. CDR3 DNA sequence: TGTGCCAGCAGCGTAGTATCTGCGGGGGATACGCAGTATTTT. Protein product: CASSVVSAGDTQYF.

The J gene is TRBJ1-2, the V gene TRBV7-2; 10 bases line up with TRBD1. Germline-derived CDR1 and CDR2 are SGHTA and FQGNSA. J lost 7 bases, V lost 5 bases, and 7 bases had no gene match. The CDR3 is 14 residues long. In DNA, the CDR3 is TGTGCCAGCAGCCCTGACAGGGGGCATTTTGGCTACACCTTC. Its translation: CASSPDRGHFGYTF.

This chain uses TRBV19 with TRBJ1-6; D unclear. The CDR3 is 19 residues long. The V end lost 5 bases, the J end lost 7 bases, and 27 bases lay between the germline ends. CDR1 is LNHDA and CDR2 is SQIVND in the germline V gene (reference sequence). CDR3 sequence: CASSLKRTYGPEENSPLHF. The CDR3 DNA reads as TGTGCCAGTAGTTTAAAGAGGACCTACGGCCCGGAGGAAAATTCACCCCTCCACTTT.

The rearrangement uses TRBV5-4 and TRBJ1-4; D possibly corresponds to TRBD1 (5 bases). Germline loops: CDR1 SGHNT, CDR2 YYREEE (reference sequence). The CDR3 runs to 15 residues. Trimming took off 3 bases at V and 0 bases at J, with 9 bases between the two ends. CDR3 in amino acids: CASSWGSATNEKLFF. In DNA, the CDR3 is TGTGCCAGCAGCTGGGGCAGTGCAACTAATGAAAAACTGTTTTTT.

The V and J genes are TRBV30 and TRBJ2-7; unclear D gene. This CDR3 has 12 amino acids. The V gene's germline CDR1 is GTSNPN and CDR2 SVGIG (reference sequence). V dropped 3 bases and J dropped 1 base, with 7 bases sitting between them. The CDR3 loop is CAWRYGSYEQYF. DNA for the CDR3: TGTGCCTGGAGATACGGTTCCTACGAGCAGTACTTC.

This clone has a handful of counts. The gene calls are TRBV7-9 and TRBJ1-6; D is undetermined. Per the germline V gene, CDR1 is SEHNR and CDR2 is FQNEAQ (reference sequence). The CDR3 consists of 13 residues. As DNA, the CDR3 is TGTTCCGGAGGACTGACGGGAAGTTCACCCCTCCACTTT. It codes for CSGGLTGSSPLHF.

The sample holds one count of this clone. V gene TRBV9 combines with J gene TRBJ1-1; no clear D gene. Trimming pared 0 bases from V and 1 base from J, leaving 10 bases between. Per the germline V gene, CDR1 is SGDLS and CDR2 is YYNGEE. The CDR3 covers 15 residues. Here the CDR3 reads CASSVEELPNTEAFF. The CDR3 bases are TGTGCCAGCAGCGTAGAGGAGTTACCGAACACTGAAGCTTTCTTT. The full variable domain, in which reference TRBV9 and TRBJ1-1 provide the parts outside the CDR3, is DSGVTQTPKHLITATGQRVTLRCSPRSGDLSVYWYQQSLDQGLQFLIQYYNGEERAKGNILERFSAQQFPDLHSELNLSSLELGDSALYFCASSVEELPNTEAFFGQGTRLTVV.

The V gene is TRBV12-5, the J gene TRBJ1-6, with TRBD1 identical over 8 bases. The germline gives CDR1 LGHNT, CDR2 FRNRAP. The length of the CDR3 is 14 residues. J was trimmed by 7 bases and V by 3 bases; bases with no gene match: 2. Here the CDR3 reads CASGFGQGNSPLHF. The CDR3 DNA sequence: TGTGCTAGTGGTTTCGGACAGGGAAATTCACCCCTCCACTTT.

V and J are TRBV7-7 and TRBJ2-2; TRBD1 matches 8 bases. Germline values: CDR1 SSHAT, CDR2 FNYEAQ (reference sequence). J gave up 5 bases and V 4 bases, and 3 bases lay outside the gene matches. The CDR3 is 14 amino acids. In DNA, the CDR3 is TGTGCCAGCAGCTCGACAGGGGAAACCGGGGAGCTGTTTTTT. It specifies CASSSTGETGELFF. The variable domain in full, completed from reference TRBV7-7 and TRBJ2-2, reads GAGVSQSPRYKVTKRGQDVTLRCDPISSHATLYWYQQALGQGPEFLTYFNYEAQPDKSGLPSDRFSAERPEGSISTLTIQRTEQRDSAMYRCASSSTGETGELFFGEGSRLTVL.

This clone was observed a handful of times. The chain joins TRBV7-8 to TRBJ2-7, with TRBD1 matching over 8 bases. V lost 5 bases to trimming and J lost 0 bases; unmatched junction nucleotides: 9. CDR1 is SGHVS, CDR2 FQNEAQ, per germline. This CDR3 region has 16 residues. CDR3 sequence: CASSLDRDRFSYEQYF. In DNA form, the CDR3 reads TGTGCCAGCAGCCTGGACCGGGACAGGTTCTCCTACGAGCAGTACTTC.

This clone was counted once. The gene calls are TRBV5-1 and TRBJ1-3, with 9 bases aligning to TRBD1. Germline V CDR1 and CDR2: SGHRS, YFSETQ. The CDR3 sequence is 16 residues long. With 3 bases clipped from V and 3 bases from J, the junction kept 7 bases outside the gene matches. The CDR3 reads CASSWGQGNRGNTIYF. DNA of the CDR3: TGCGCCAGCAGCTGGGGACAGGGTAATCGTGGAAACACCATATATTTT.

The chain recombines TRBV25-1 with TRBJ1-2; D ambiguous. Germline V gene data show CDR1 as MGHDK and CDR2 as SYGVNS. V was shortened by 8 bases and J by 5 bases, with 12 bases between the two germline ends. The CDR3 is 12 residues long. CDR3 region: CASSYGGYGYTF. In DNA, the CDR3 is TGTGCCAGCTCGTACGGAGGATATGGCTACACCTTC.

The chain joins TRBV27 to TRBJ2-7; TRBD2 matches 10 bases. Germline V gives CDR1 MNHEY, CDR2 SMNVEV (reference sequence). The J segment lost 6 bases and the V segment lost 6 bases, leaving 2 bases of the junction unmatched. The CDR3 loop spans 12 amino acids. The CDR3: CASRLAGGEQYF. Written as DNA, the CDR3 is TGTGCCAGCAGATTAGCGGGAGGCGAGCAGTACTTC.

Of note for this clone: One end of the junction fails to match germline, which may point to a read error. The CDR3 DNA follows: TGTGCCAGCAGACCCAACCCGGGGGGCTATCGCTACACCTTC. This sequence encodes CASRPNPGGYRYTF. The chain joins TRBV7-9 to TRBJ1-2, with D perhaps TRBD1 (6 bases). The CDR3 runs to 14 residues. Germline V gives CDR1 SEHNR, CDR2 FQNEAQ (reference sequence).

This chain connects TRBV5-1 to TRBJ1-2; D uncertain. V dropped 3 bases and J dropped 4 bases, with 25 bases sitting between them. CDR1 SGHRS and CDR2 YFSETQ come from the germline V gene. The CDR3 has 18 residues. This chain's CDR3 is CASSSITDPANTGYGYTF. Here the CDR3 DNA reads TGCGCCAGCAGCTCAATAACCGATCCCGCGAATACCGGCTATGGCTACACCTTC.

The genes are TRBV5-4 and TRBJ2-2, with D tentatively TRBD1 (5 bases). The germline V gene has CDR1 SGHNT and CDR2 YYREEE (reference sequence). This CDR3 contains 13 residues. Trimming took off 4 bases at V and 4 bases at J, with 8 bases between the two ends. CDR3: CASSPQATGELFF. CDR3 bases: TGTGCCAGCAGCCCACAGGCCACCGGGGAGCTGTTTTTT. The full variable domain, its missing parts supplied by reference TRBV5-4 and TRBJ2-2, is ETGVTQSPTHLIKTRGQQVTLRCSSQSGHNTVSWYQQALGQGPQFIFQYYREEENGRGNFPPRFSGLQFPNYSSELNVNALELDDSALYLCASSPQATGELFFGEGSRLTVL.

This clone was detected once. The chain joins TRBV6-1 to TRBJ2-7, with TRBD1 as a possible D gene (5 bases). Trimming removed 4 bases at V and 0 bases at J, with 13 bases between. There are 15 residues in the CDR3. Germline V CDR1 and CDR2: MNHNS, SASEGT. In nucleotides, the CDR3 is TGTGCCAGCAGTGGTTACCGACAGAGCTCCTACGAGCAGTACTTC. As protein: CASSGYRQSSYEQYF.

J is TRBJ1-5 and V is TRBV5-5; D is unclear. Trimming left V 4 bases short and J 0 bases short, with 14 bases between. CDR1 and CDR2 from the germline V gene are SGHKS and YYEKEE (reference sequence). This CDR3 region has 16 residues. The CDR3 loop is CASSPWAGDSNQPQHF. CDR3 DNA sequence: TGTGCCAGCAGCCCTTGGGCGGGAGATAGCAATCAGCCCCAGCATTTT.

The V and J genes are TRBV7-9 and TRBJ1-2; D uncertain. The CDR3 has 15 amino acids. Germline V lookup: CDR1 SEHNR, CDR2 FQNEAQ (reference sequence). The germline V and J ends were trimmed by 1 base and 4 bases, with 13 bases remaining between them. Written as DNA, the CDR3 is TGTGCCAGCAGCTTAGAGTCGGGGTCTGCCTATGGCTACACCTTC. Its translation is CASSLESGSAYGYTF.

The chain combines TRBV7-2 with TRBJ2-1; 8 bases are a match to TRBD1. Germline V gene lookup returns CDR1 SGHTA and CDR2 FQGNSA. The CDR3 spans 13 residues. The J segment lost 9 bases and the V segment lost 5 bases, leaving 6 bases of the junction unmatched. For the CDR3, the DNA is TGTGCCAGCAGCCCCCAGGGGGCCGGTGAGCAGTTCTTC. Translation gives CASSPQGAGEQFF.